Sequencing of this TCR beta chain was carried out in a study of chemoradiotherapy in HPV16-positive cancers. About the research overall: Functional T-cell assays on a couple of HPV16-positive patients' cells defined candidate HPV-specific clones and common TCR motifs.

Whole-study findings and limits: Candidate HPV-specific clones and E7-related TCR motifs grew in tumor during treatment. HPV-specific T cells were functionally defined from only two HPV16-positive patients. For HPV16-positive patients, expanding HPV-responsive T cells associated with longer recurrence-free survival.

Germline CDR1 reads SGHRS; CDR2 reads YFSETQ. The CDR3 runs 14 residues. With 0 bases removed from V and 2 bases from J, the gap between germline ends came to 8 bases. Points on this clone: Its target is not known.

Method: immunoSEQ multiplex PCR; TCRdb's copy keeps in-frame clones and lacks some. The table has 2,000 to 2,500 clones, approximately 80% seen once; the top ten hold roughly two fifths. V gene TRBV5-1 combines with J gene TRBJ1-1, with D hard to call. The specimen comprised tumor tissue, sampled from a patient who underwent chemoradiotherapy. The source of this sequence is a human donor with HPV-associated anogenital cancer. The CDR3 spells CASSLDIQNTEAFF. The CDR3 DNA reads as TGCGCCAGCAGCTTGGATATTCAAAACACTGAAGCTTTCTTT. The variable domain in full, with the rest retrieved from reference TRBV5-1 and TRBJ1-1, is KAGVTQTPRYLIKTRGQQVTLSCSPISGHRSVSWYQQTPGQGLQFLFEYFSETQRNKGNFPGRFSGRQFSNSRSEMNVSTLELGDSALYLCASSLDIQNTEAFFGQGTRLTVV.